The clone carrying this T cell receptor (beta chain) was detected ten times or more. Antigen specificity is unknown. The CDR3 length is 16 residues. The V end was cut by 2 bases, the J end by 5 bases, with 19 bases between. CDR1 and CDR2 (germline): SGHRS, YFSETQ. For the second PCR, which ran for about 6 to 11 cycles, a sample-barcoded 5' primer and a J-beta primer mix were used. TCRdb redid the calling of the 5' RACE reads with MiXCR, one entry per CDR3 protein. Among about 930,000 distinct CDR3 sequences listed, roughly 29% were seen once. The data are from a study of blood T cells in healthy people across ages. Overall study results and limits: Per-million-T-cell TCR beta diversity fell roughly linearly with age.

The same specimen was also included in a second study, on T cells of mothers and their children.

Specimen: blood. The origin of this receptor is a woman in her thirties or forties in good health. The genes are TRBV5-1 and TRBJ2-5; the D gene could be TRBD1 or TRBD2 (5 bases each). CDR3 nucleotide sequence: TGCGCCAGCAGCTTCCCAACTACCGGGACGTCTGAGACCCAGTACTTC. Amino acids: CASSFPTTGTSETQYF.